The 9 T cell receptor beta chains below were found in one sample sequenced in a study of regulatory T cells in long-lasting Graves disease. Sequencing libraries for TCR beta were prepared with iRepertoire HTBI primers and Arm-PCR of CDR3 regions. TCRdb reprocessed the multiplex PCR reads with MiXCR, giving one entry per CDR3 protein. The sample has about 560,000 distinct CDR3 sequences; around 15% are singletons. Regarding time point: newly diagnosed GD, antithyroid drugs for less than 3 months. PBMC-extracted RNA yielded the TCR library. The data were also submitted as part of a second study, on T cells in Graves' hyperthyroidism and ophthalmopathy.

This specimen was peripheral blood mononuclear cells (PBMCs), taken at new diagnosis, from a patient treated with antithyroid drugs. Receptors were obtained from a man aged 18 to 29 with Graves disease.

This clonotype has a handful of counts. V and J are TRBV4-2 and TRBJ2-1; 8 bases fit TRBD1. V trimming: 3 bases; J trimming: 3 bases; junction bases outside the gene matches: 10. The CDR3 is 17 residues long. The germline CDR1 and CDR2 sequences are LGHNA and YNFKEQ. CDR3 protein: CASSQAIRTGNYNEQFF. The CDR3 DNA reads as TGTGCCAGCAGCCAGGCTATAAGGACAGGGAACTACAATGAGCAGTTCTTC.

This clonotype was seen a few times. This may be a read error: a much more frequent sequence differs by one nucleotide. Given the absence of the conserved phenylalanine or tryptophan at the CDR3 end, a read error is likely. The rearrangement joins TRBV2 to TRBJ2-2, with a tentative D call TRBD2 (5 bases). The CDR3 spans 16 residues. The germline CDR1 and CDR2 sequences are SNHLY and FYNNEI. V dropped 6 bases and J dropped 1 base, with 15 bases sitting between them. The CDR3 bases are TGTGCCAGCAGGGTTCGGGGAGCTAGGAACACCGGGGAGCTGTTTGTT. This gives the protein CASRVRGARNTGELFV.

Concerning this clonotype: Relative to the germline gene, one junction end is altered; a read error may explain this. This chain links TRBV7-3 with TRBJ2-2; TRBD2 agrees at 12 bases. Germline V gene lookup returns CDR1 SGHTA and CDR2 FQGTGA. The CDR3 has 16 residues. In DNA form, the CDR3 reads TGTGCCGGCAGCTCGACGACTAGCGGGAGTTCCGGGGAGCTGTTTTTT. This sequence encodes CAGSSTTSGSSGELFF.

In this sample, this clonotype turned up a few times. This chain uses TRBV6-2 or TRBV6-3 with TRBJ1-2; a possible D gene is TRBD1 (5 bases). V was clipped by 3 bases and J by 2 bases, with 10 bases between them. The germline V gene has CDR1 MNHEY and CDR2 SVGEGT. The CDR3 totals 14 residues. The CDR3 spells CASSYFTGNYGYTF. CDR3 DNA sequence: TGTGCCAGCAGTTATTTCACAGGCAACTATGGCTACACCTTC.

This clonotype was seen many times. The rearrangement joins TRBV5-5 to TRBJ2-7, with a tentative D call TRBD1 (7 bases). Germline assignment: CDR1 SGHKS and CDR2 YYEKEE (reference sequence). This CDR3 contains 15 residues. Trimming pared 1 base from V and 4 bases from J, leaving 15 bases between. This CDR3 is CASSLLTEGAYEQYF. CDR3 nucleotide sequence: TGTGCCAGCAGCTTGCTTACGGAGGGGGCATACGAGCAGTACTTC.

This clonotype was counted a few times. The V and J genes are TRBV30 and TRBJ2-7, with a possible D match to TRBD2 (6 bases). V dropped 2 bases and J dropped 7 bases, with 18 bases sitting between them. The CDR3 consists of 14 residues. Looked up from germline, CDR1 is GTSNPN and CDR2 is SVGIG (reference sequence). The CDR3 region is CAWSPPGGGGEQYF. CDR3 sequence (DNA): TGTGCCTGGAGTCCCCCCGGGGGAGGAGGAGAGCAGTACTTC.

This clonotype was counted only a few times. This rearrangement joins TRBV29-1 to TRBJ2-7; no clear D. The germline gives CDR1 SQVTM, CDR2 ANQGSEA. The CDR3 has 14 amino acids. The germline V and J ends were trimmed by 4 bases and 0 bases, with 13 bases remaining between them. CDR3: CSVGPKAGSYEQYF. The CDR3 DNA follows: TGCAGCGTTGGTCCAAAAGCCGGCTCCTACGAGCAGTACTTC.

In this sample, this clonotype turned up a few times. This sequence joins TRBV7-9 and TRBJ2-1; unclear D gene. CDR3 length: 11 residues. Germline V lookup: CDR1 SEHNR, CDR2 FQNEAQ (reference sequence). The ends were cut back, 5 bases at V and 12 bases at J, with 11 bases in the middle. For the CDR3, the DNA is TGTGCCAGCAGCCCAGAATATGTGCAGTTCTTC. It codes for CASSPEYVQFF.

In this sample, this clonotype turned up a few times. The CDR3 loop reads CASSLQKGLAWNEQFF. The CDR3 DNA sequence: TGTGCCAGCAGCTTACAAAAAGGACTAGCCTGGAATGAGCAGTTCTTC. This sequence joins TRBV7-3 and TRBJ2-1, with 8 bases that match TRBD2. Germline assignment: CDR1 SGHTA and CDR2 FQGTGA. Germline trimming cut 2 bases from V and 7 bases from J; bases unmatched to any gene: 10. This CDR3 is 16 amino acids long. The complete variable domain, with remaining parts taken from reference TRBV7-3 and TRBJ2-1, reads GAGVSQTPSNKVTEKGKYVELRCDPISGHTALYWYRQSLGQGPEFLIYFQGTGAADDSGLPNDRFFAVRPEGSVSTLKIQRTERGDSAVYLCASSLQKGLAWNEQFFGPGTRLTVL.